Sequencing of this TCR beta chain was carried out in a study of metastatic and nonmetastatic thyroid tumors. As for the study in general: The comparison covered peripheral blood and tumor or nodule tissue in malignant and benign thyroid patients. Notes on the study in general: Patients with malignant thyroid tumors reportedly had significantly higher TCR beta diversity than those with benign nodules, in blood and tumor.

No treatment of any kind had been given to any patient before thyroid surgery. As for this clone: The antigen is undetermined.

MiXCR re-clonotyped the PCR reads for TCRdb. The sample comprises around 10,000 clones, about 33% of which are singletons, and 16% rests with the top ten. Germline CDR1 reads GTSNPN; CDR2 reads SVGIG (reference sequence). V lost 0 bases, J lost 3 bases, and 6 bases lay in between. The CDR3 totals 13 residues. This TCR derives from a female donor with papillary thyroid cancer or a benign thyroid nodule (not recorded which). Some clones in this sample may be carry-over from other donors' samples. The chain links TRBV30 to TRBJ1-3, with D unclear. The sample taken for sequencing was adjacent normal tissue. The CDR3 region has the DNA TGTGCCTGGAGTGTCGGCGGTGGAAACACCATATATTTT. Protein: CAWSVGGGNTIYF.